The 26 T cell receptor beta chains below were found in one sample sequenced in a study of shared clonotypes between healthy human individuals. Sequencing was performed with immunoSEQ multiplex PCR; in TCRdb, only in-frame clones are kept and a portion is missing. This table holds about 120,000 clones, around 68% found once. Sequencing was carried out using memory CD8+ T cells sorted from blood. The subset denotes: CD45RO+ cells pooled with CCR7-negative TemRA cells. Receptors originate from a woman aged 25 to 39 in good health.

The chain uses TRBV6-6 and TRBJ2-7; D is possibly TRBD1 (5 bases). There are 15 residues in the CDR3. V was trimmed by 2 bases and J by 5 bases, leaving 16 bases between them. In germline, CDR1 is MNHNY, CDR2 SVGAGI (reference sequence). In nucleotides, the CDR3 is TGTGCCAGCAGTTACGGGGCAAAACGTGGGGACGAGCAGTACTTC. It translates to CASSYGAKRGDEQYF.

This chain's CDR3 is CASSLQRELTDTQYF. As DNA, the CDR3 is TGCGCCAGCAGCTTGCAGCGGGAGTTGACAGATACGCAGTATTTT. The J gene is TRBJ2-3, the V gene TRBV5-1; 8 bases are shared with TRBD2. This CDR3 spans 15 amino acids. Germline V CDR1 and CDR2: SGHRS, YFSETQ. Trimming cost V 1 base and J 3 bases; bases outside gene matches: 4.

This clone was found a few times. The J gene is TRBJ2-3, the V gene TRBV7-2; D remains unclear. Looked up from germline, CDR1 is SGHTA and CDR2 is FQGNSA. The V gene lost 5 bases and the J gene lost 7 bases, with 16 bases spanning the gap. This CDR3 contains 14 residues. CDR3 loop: CASSPQHDGNTQYF. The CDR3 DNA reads TGTGCCAGCAGCCCGCAACATGACGGCAATACGCAGTATTTT.

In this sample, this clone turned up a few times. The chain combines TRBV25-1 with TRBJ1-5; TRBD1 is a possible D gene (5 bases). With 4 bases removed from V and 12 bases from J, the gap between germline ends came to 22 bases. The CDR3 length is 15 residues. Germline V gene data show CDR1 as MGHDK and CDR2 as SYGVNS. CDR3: CASSGSSRDPRRQHF. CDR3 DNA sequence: TGTGCCAGCAGTGGGTCCTCCCGGGACCCCCGGCGCCAGCATTTT. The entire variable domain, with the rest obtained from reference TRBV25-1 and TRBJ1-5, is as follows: EADIYQTPRYLVIGTGKKITLECSQTMGHDKMYWYQQDPGMELHLIHYSYGVNSTEKGDLSSESTVSRIRTEHFPLTLESARPSHTSQYLCASSGSSRDPRRQHFGDGTRLSIL.

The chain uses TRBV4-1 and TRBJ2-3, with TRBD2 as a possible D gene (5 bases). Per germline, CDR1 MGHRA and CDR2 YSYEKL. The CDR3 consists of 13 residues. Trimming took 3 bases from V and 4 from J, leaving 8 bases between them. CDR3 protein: CASSHRGSDTQYF. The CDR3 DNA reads TGCGCCAGCAGCCACCGAGGGTCAGATACGCAGTATTTT.

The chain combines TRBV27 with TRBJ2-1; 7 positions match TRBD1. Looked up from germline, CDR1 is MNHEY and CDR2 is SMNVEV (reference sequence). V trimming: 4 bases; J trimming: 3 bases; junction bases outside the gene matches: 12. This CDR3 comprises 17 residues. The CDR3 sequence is CASSSVLRQGGYNEQFF. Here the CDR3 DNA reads TGTGCCAGCAGTTCTGTTTTGAGACAGGGCGGCTACAATGAGCAGTTCTTC.

The CDR3 protein is CASSQEGYGRASYEQYF. The CDR3 bases are TGTGCCAGCAGCCAGGAGGGGTACGGGAGGGCCTCCTACGAGCAGTACTTC. The chain employs TRBV4-2 and TRBJ2-5, with TRBD2 identical over 8 bases. The DNA end is a closer match to TRBJ2-7, so the J assignment may be wrong. This CDR3 contains 17 residues. Germline values: CDR1 LGHNA, CDR2 YNFKEQ.

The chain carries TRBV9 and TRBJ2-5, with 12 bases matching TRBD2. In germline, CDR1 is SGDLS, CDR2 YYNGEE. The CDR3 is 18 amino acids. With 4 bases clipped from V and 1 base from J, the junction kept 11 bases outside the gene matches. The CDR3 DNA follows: TGTGCCAGCAGCCCCTACCTCCGACTAGCGGGAGCCCAAGAGACCCAGTACTTC. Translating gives CASSPYLRLAGAQETQYF.

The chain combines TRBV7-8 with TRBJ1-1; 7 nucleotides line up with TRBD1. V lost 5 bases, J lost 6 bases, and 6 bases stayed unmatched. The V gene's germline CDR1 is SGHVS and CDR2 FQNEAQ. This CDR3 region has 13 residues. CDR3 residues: CASSRDREAEAFF. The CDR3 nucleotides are TGTGCCAGCAGCCGAGACAGGGAGGCTGAAGCTTTCTTT.

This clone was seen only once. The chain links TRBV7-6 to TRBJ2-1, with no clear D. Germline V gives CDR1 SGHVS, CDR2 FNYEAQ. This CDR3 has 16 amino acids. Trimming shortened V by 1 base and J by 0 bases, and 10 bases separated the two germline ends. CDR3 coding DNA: TGTGCCAGCAGCTTAGGTGGCGAGAGCTCCTACAATGAGCAGTTCTTC. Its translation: CASSLGGESSYNEQFF.

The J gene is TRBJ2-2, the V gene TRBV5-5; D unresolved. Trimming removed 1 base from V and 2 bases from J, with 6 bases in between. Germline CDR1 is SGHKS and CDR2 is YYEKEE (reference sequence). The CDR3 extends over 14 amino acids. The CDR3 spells CASSLTVNTGELFF. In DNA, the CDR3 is TGTGCCAGCAGCTTGACAGTTAACACCGGGGAGCTGTTTTTT.

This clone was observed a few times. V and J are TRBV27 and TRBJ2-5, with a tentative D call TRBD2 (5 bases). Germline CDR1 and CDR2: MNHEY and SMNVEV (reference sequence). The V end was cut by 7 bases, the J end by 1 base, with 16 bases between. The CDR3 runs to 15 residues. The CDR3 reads CASKYLVGSQETQYF. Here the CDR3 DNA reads TGTGCCAGCAAGTACCTCGTGGGGAGCCAAGAGACCCAGTACTTC.

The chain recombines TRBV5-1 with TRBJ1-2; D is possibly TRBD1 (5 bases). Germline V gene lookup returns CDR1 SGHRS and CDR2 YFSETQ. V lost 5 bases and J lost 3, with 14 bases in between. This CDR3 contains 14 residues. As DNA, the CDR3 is TGCGCCAGCAGTGAAGGGGACGGGTACTATGGCTACACCTTC. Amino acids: CASSEGDGYYGYTF. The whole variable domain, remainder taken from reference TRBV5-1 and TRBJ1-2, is KAGVTQTPRYLIKTRGQQVTLSCSPISGHRSVSWYQQTPGQGLQFLFEYFSETQRNKGNFPGRFSGRQFSNSRSEMNVSTLELGDSALYLCASSEGDGYYGYTFGSGTRLTVV.

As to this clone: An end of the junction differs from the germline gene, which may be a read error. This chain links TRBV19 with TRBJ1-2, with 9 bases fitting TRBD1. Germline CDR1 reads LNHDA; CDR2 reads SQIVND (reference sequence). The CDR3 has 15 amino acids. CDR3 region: CANSIGDRVNYGYTF. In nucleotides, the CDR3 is TGTGCCAATAGTATCGGGGACAGGGTCAACTATGGCTACACCTTC.

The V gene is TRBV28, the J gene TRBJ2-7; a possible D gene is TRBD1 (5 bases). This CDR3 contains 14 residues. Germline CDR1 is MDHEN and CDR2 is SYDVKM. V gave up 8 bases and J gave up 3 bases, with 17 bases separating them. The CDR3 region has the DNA TGTGCCAGCGTTGGTCAGGGATTTTTCTACGAGCAGTACTTC. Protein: CASVGQGFFYEQYF.

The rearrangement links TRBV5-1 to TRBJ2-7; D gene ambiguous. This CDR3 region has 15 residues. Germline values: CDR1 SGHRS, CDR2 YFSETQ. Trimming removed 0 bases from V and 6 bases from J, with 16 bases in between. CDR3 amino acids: CASSLVPGYFSEQYF. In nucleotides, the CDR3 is TGCGCCAGCAGCTTGGTACCAGGATATTTCTCCGAGCAGTACTTC.

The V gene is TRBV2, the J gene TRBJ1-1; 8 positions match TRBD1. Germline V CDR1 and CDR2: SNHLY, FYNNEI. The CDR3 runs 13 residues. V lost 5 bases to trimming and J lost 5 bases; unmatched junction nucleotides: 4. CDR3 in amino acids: CASSKDRATEAFF. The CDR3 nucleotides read TGTGCCAGCAGTAAGGACAGGGCGACTGAAGCTTTCTTT.

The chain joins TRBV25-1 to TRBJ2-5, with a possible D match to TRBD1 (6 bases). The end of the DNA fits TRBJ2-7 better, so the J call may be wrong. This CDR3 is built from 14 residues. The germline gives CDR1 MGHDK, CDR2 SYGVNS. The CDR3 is CASRGDRNFYEQYF. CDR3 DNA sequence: TGTGCCAGCAGGGGAGACAGGAACTTTTACGAGCAGTACTTC.

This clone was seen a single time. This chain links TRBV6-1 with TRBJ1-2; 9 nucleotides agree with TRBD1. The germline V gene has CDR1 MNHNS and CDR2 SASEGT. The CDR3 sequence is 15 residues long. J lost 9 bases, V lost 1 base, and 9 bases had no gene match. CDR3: CASSEEWWTGVSYTF. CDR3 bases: TGTGCCAGCAGTGAAGAGTGGTGGACAGGGGTAAGCTACACCTTC.

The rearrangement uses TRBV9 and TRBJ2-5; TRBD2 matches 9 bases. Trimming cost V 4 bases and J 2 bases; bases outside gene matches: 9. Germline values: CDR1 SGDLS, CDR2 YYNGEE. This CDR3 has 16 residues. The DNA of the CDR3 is TGTGCCAGCAGCCCAGATAGCGGGAGCCTACAAGAGACCCAGTACTTC. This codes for CASSPDSGSLQETQYF.

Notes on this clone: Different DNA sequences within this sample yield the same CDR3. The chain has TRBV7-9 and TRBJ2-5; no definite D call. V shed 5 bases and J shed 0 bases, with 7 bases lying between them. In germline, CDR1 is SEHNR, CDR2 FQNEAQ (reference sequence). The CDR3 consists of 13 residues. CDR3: CASSRDHQETQYF. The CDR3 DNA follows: TGTGCCAGCAGCCGAGACCACCAAGAGACCCAGTACTTC.

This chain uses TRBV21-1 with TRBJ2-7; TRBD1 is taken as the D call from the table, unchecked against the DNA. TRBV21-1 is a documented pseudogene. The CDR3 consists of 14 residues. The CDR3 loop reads CASRGTGNPDEQYF. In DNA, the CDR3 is TGTGCCAGCAGAGGGACAGGGAATCCCGACGAGCAGTACTTC.

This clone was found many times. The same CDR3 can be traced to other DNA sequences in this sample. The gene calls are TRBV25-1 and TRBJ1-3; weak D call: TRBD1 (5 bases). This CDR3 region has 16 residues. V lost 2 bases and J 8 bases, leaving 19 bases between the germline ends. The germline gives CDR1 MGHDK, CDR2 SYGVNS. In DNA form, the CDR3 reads TGTGCCAGCAGTGAAGAAGGCAGGGCCCCGGGACACACCATATATTTT. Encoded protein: CASSEEGRAPGHTIYF. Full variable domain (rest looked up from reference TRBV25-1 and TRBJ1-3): EADIYQTPRYLVIGTGKKITLECSQTMGHDKMYWYQQDPGMELHLIHYSYGVNSTEKGDLSSESTVSRIRTEHFPLTLESARPSHTSQYLCASSEEGRAPGHTIYFGEGSWLTVV.

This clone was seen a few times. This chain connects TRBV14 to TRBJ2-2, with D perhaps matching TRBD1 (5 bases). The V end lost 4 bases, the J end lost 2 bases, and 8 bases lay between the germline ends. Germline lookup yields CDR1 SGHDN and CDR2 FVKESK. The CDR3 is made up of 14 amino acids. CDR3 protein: CASSPTGNTGELFF. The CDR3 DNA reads TGTGCCAGCAGCCCCACAGGCAACACCGGGGAGCTGTTTTTT.

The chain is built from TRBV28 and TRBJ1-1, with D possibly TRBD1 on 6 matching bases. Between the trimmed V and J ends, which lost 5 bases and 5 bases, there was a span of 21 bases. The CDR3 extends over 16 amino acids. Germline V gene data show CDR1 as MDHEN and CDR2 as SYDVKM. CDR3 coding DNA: TGTGCCAGCAGTCGCAATTGGTGGGGAGGGGGAACTGAAGCTTTCTTT. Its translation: CASSRNWWGGGTEAFF. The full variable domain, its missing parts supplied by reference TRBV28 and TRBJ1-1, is DVKVTQSSRYLVKRTGEKVFLECVQDMDHENMFWYRQDPGLGLRLIYFSYDVKMKEKGDIPEGYSVSREKKERFSLILESASTNQTSMYLCASSRNWWGGGTEAFFGQGTRLTVV.

CDR3 amino acids: CASSPGVVGGWTDTQYF. The CDR3 DNA reads as TGTGCCAGCAGCCCAGGAGTAGTGGGAGGTTGGACAGATACGCAGTATTTT. V usage is TRBV14 and J usage is TRBJ2-3, with TRBD2 as a possible D gene (6 bases). The CDR3 covers 17 residues. The germline V gene encodes CDR1 SGHDN and CDR2 FVKESK. V lost 4 bases and J lost 3, with 20 bases in between.